What follows are 14 T cell receptor beta chains derived from one specimen sequenced in a study of T-cell reconstitution after alpha-beta-depleted transplantation in children. For TCRbeta, the library was prepared with unique molecular identifiers. TCRdb analysed the PCR reads with MiXCR anew, one entry per CDR3 protein. The table has about 420,000 distinct CDR3 sequences, under 20% seen once. The source material was PBMCs, mostly from graft donor cells, sampled 360 days after TCRalphabeta/CD19-depleted stem cell transplant. Receptor source: a boy in the first two years of life who had a stem cell transplant for Wiskott-Aldrich syndrome, so the T cells may come from the graft donor.

This clonotype turned up a few times. V usage is TRBV12-3 or TRBV12-4 and J usage is TRBJ2-5; no clear D. V gave up 5 bases and J gave up 3 bases, with 10 bases separating them. The CDR3 is 13 amino acids. CDR3 coding DNA: TGTGCCAGCAGTCGCTGGACCGAAGAGACCCAGTACTTC. It translates to CASSRWTEETQYF.

The rearrangement links TRBV20-1 to TRBJ2-7; the match to TRBD2 covers 10 bases. The V segment lost 6 bases and the J segment 6 bases; nucleotides outside the gene matches: 11. Germline V gives CDR1 DFQATT, CDR2 SNEGSKA (reference sequence). The CDR3 is 14 residues long. In DNA form, the CDR3 reads TGCAGTGCACTAGGGAAGCGGGGGGGCGCCGAGCAGTACTTC. This sequence encodes CSALGKRGGAEQYF.

This clonotype has ten or more counts. The V call is TRBV3-1, the J call TRBJ2-5, with a weak D call TRBD1 (6 bases). The CDR3 covers 17 residues. The germline CDR1 and CDR2 sequences are LGHDT and YNNKEL (reference sequence). The V gene lost 7 bases and the J gene lost 2 bases, with 23 bases spanning the gap. The CDR3 nucleotides read TGTGCCAGCACCCACTCATGGGGGCGTCTGGAGCAAGAGACCCAGTACTTC. Translation gives CASTHSWGRLEQETQYF.

Only one count was recorded for this clonotype. The chain recombines TRBV29-1 with TRBJ1-2; 10 bases are shared with TRBD1. This CDR3 is 13 amino acids long. Looked up from germline, CDR1 is SQVTM and CDR2 is ANQGSEA. The ends lost 5 bases at V and 3 bases at J; junction bases unmatched: 3. CDR3 sequence: CSVKGTGDYGYTF. The DNA of the CDR3 is TGCAGCGTTAAAGGGACAGGGGACTATGGCTACACCTTC.

There are a few counts of this clonotype. A much larger clone lies a single base off, so this may be a read error. The CDR3 sequence: CASSSDSPLHF. DNA for the CDR3: TGTGCCAGCAGCTCGGATTCACCCCTCCACTTT. The chain combines TRBV7-2 with TRBJ1-6; D call uncertain. CDR3 length: 11 amino acids. V was pared by 4 bases and J by 8 bases, with 3 bases between. CDR1 and CDR2 from the germline V gene are SGHTA and FQGNSA.

The chain combines TRBV5-4 with TRBJ2-3, with D uncertain. V shed 0 bases and J shed 5 bases, with 7 bases lying between them. Per germline, CDR1 SGHNT and CDR2 YYREEE (reference sequence). The CDR3 totals 13 residues. CDR3 residues: CASSLGAEDTQYF. The CDR3 coding sequence is TGTGCCAGCAGCTTGGGGGCGGAAGATACGCAGTATTTT.

V usage is TRBV10-3 and J usage is TRBJ1-2; 7 bases match TRBD1. The V and J ends lost 10 bases and 3 bases, in that order; junction bases with no gene match: 8. This CDR3 comprises 13 residues. Germline values: CDR1 ENHRY, CDR2 SYGVKD. Here the CDR3 DNA reads TGTGCCACCCGGGACAGAGTGGACTATGGCTACACCTTC. Its translation is CATRDRVDYGYTF.

The V call is TRBV12-3 or TRBV12-4, the J call TRBJ2-6, with 7 bases lining up with TRBD1. This CDR3 comprises 17 residues. V was clipped by 3 bases and J by 3 bases; unmatched bases: 8. CDR3: CASSLRDRPVGANVLTF. The CDR3 region has the DNA TGTGCCAGCAGTTTGAGGGACAGACCTGTTGGGGCCAACGTCCTGACTTTC.

V and J are TRBV11-2 and TRBJ2-7; D remains unclear. Germline V lookup: CDR1 SGHAT, CDR2 FQNNGV. The V end lost 3 bases, the J end lost 4 bases, and 7 bases lay between the germline ends. This CDR3 region has 12 residues. CDR3: CASSFPRYEQYF. For the CDR3, the DNA is TGTGCCAGCAGCTTTCCGCGGTACGAGCAGTACTTC.

The chain combines TRBV19 with TRBJ1-5; 8 positions agree with TRBD1. The trim removed 8 bases at V and 6 bases at J, leaving 12 bases unmatched. The CDR3 runs 15 residues. Looked up from germline, CDR1 is LNHDA and CDR2 is SQIVND (reference sequence). The CDR3 reads CASQPQGARGQPQHF. In DNA, the CDR3 is TGTGCCAGTCAACCTCAGGGGGCTCGGGGTCAGCCCCAGCATTTT. Full variable domain (remainder filled in from reference TRBV19 and TRBJ1-5): DGGITQSPKYLFRKEGQNVTLSCEQNLNHDAMYWYRQDPGQGLRLIYYSQIVNDFQKGDIAEGYSVSREKKESFPLTVTSAQKNPTAFYLCASQPQGARGQPQHFGDGTRLSIL.

The genes are TRBV5-5 and TRBJ2-3; the D call may be TRBD1 or TRBD2 (5 bases each). V was clipped by 2 bases and J by 8 bases, with 24 bases between them. The CDR3 consists of 17 residues. Per germline, CDR1 SGHKS and CDR2 YYEKEE (reference sequence). The CDR3 region has the DNA TGTGCCAGCAGCTTAAGGGGAGCAACTCGACCTCAGGCTACGCAGTATTTT. It yields the protein CASSLRGATRPQATQYF.

This sequence joins TRBV7-7 and TRBJ2-5; no definite D call. Trimming pared 1 base from V and 4 bases from J, leaving 10 bases between. Germline CDR1 and CDR2: SSHAT and FNYEAQ (reference sequence). There are 14 residues in the CDR3. The CDR3 sequence: CASSLGRLRETQYF. The CDR3, as DNA: TGTGCCAGCAGCTTAGGTAGACTGCGAGAGACCCAGTACTTC.

This clonotype appeared a few times. The rearrangement links TRBV4-3 to TRBJ1-6; D remains unclear. Trimming removed 1 base from V and 10 bases from J, with 17 bases in between. The length of the CDR3 is 16 residues. Looked up from germline, CDR1 is LGHNA and CDR2 is YSLEER. The CDR3 nucleotides read TGCGCCAGCAGCCAAGCAGATCGACGGTCGGGGTCACCCCTCCACTTT. This gives the protein CASSQADRRSGSPLHF.

This clonotype was recorded a few times. The chain has TRBV10-3 and TRBJ2-3, with D perhaps matching TRBD1 (6 bases). CDR1 ENHRY and CDR2 SYGVKD come from the germline V gene. The CDR3 loop spans 12 amino acids. V was pared by 9 bases and J by 4 bases, with 11 bases between. Written as DNA, the CDR3 is TGTGCCATGAGGACAGCCCCAGATACGCAGTATTTT. Translated: CAMRTAPDTQYF.